This T cell receptor beta chain was obtained from a study of Tregs in tolerant kidney transplant recipients (dated by TCRdb to the late 2010s). About the investigation overall: The transplants used related donors with nonmyeloablative bone marrow transplantation, and mixed chimerism in the human trials was transient. TCRbeta sequencing was used in the study to identify donor-specific regulatory T cells before combined kidney and bone marrow transplantation, and the identified cells were then tracked after transplant. Broader findings and caveats from the paper: Biological reproducibility was not examined directly, but technical replication error appeared to be minimal. Because the PCR primers were changed over time for some patients, nucleotide-level comparison could not be performed across the samples from those patients. Donor-specific Treg expansion exceeded global Treg expansion in tolerant patients, suggesting antigen-driven rather than nonspecific expansion. The study was limited by small patient numbers, and the findings need validation in larger populations and under other immunosuppression protocols. Expanding Tregs with activated donor B cells appeared to identify the most biologically relevant and donor-specific TCRbeta repertoire.

Interpreted using the paper, the time point label stands for: blood sample drawn before combined kidney and bone marrow transplant. Unstimulated Tregs (CD4+CD25+CD127-), CD4+ non-Tregs (CD4+CD25-), CD4 and CD8 cells were FACS-sorted from thawed PBMCs. Patients were several combined kidney and bone marrow transplant recipients from the ITN036ST trial, and only these trial subjects had samples available. Healthy control blood was separated into PBMCs by Ficoll density gradient and cryopreserved, and patient PBMCs were collected both before and after transplant. Genomic DNA was extracted from sorted cells with the QIAGEN DNeasy Blood and Tissue Kit for TCRbeta CDR3 sequencing. Through immunoSEQ, high-throughput TCRbeta CDR3 sequencing was done commercially, including PCR amplification with internal controls and bias correction. The study's processing was this. Unique productive TCRbeta sequences were defined by CDR3 nucleotide sequence when primers matched and otherwise by CDR3 amino acid sequence together with Vbeta and Jbeta genes. Sorting error was corrected by removing sequences shared between sorted populations at a frequency ratio of 2:1 or less, and the remaining shared sequences were assigned to the higher population. A sequence counted as donor-reactive if, in CFSE-low cells, the sequence had a frequency of at least 0.01% and was expanded at least 5-fold compared with unstimulated cells. Repertoire divergence was quantified by Jensen-Shannon divergence using the top 100 TCRbeta sequences ranked by frequency. When a sample had multiple sequencing runs, each run was corrected for sorting error separately and the runs were then pooled. TCRdb retrieved this table from immuneACCESS and kept in-frame rearrangements only. Not all clones are present; in checked studies, unresolved V genes account for under half, and no reason is known for the remainder. V, J and clone size derive from that table, while D and trimming were established from the DNA sequence. Present in this sample are approximately 99,000 clones, around 87% of which were seen just once. The ten largest clones add up to more than 0.3% of the sample.

About this clone itself: Its antigen is still unknown. No base quality information exists; no much larger clone differs at one position.

The sequence was collected from a human donor who received a combined kidney and bone marrow transplant. The sample here was CD4+ T cells from blood, taken before the transplant.

This receptor carries the CDR3 CASSLVLGPYNEQFF. The DNA reads TGTGCCAGCAGCTTGGTACTAGGGCCATACAATGAGCAGTTCTTC. Recombination joined TRBV5-5 with TRBJ2-1; TRBD2 could be the D gene, as 5 bases match. As encoded in the germline V gene (reference sequence), CDR1 is SGHKS while CDR2 is YYEKEE. V loses 0 bases, J loses 4 bases, and the germline ends lie 11 bases apart. The CDR3 starts with the cysteine, ends with the phenylalanine, and has 15 residues. Only CDR3 DNA is held: 45 bases, read in frame from base 1.